This T cell receptor beta chain was profiled in a study of blood T cell repertoires in COVID-19. Study-level information: Nucleic acid was either cDNA or gDNA, and it came from T cells, B-cell-depleted T cells, or PBMCs.

The junction had 6 bases not matched to a gene; V was cut back by 6 bases and J by 3 bases. The CDR3 consists of 14 residues. Germline loops: CDR1 MNHEY, CDR2 SVGEGT. The assay was immunoSEQ multiplex PCR, and TCRdb's table has in-frame clones only and misses some. This sample has 300,000 to 350,000 clones; 75% to 90% occur once, and the top ten carry under 6%. Enrollees, roughly 18 to 89 years old, lived in 24 US areas. This receptor was taken from a man younger than 45 who had recovered from COVID-19. V usage is TRBV6-2 or TRBV6-3 and J usage is TRBJ2-7, with 9 bases identical to TRBD2. The sequencing input was PBMCs or T cells enriched from blood (not recorded which). CDR3 DNA sequence: TGTGCCAGCAGCCCCGGGACTAGCCTCTACGAGCAGTACTTC. Its protein is CASSPGTSLYEQYF.